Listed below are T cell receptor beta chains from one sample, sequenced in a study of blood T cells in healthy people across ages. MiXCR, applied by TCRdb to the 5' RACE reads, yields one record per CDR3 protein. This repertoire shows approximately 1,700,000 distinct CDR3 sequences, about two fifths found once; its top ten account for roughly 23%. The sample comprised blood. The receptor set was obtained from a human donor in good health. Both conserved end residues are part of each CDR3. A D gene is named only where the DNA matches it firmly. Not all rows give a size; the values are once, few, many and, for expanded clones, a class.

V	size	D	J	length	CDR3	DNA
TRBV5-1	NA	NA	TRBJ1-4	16	CATPNLHRAWGEKLFF	TGCGCCACGCCAAATCTACATAGGGCTTGGGGTGAAAAACTGTTTTTT
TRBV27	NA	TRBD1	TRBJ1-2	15	CASSPTGSDYYGYTF	TGTGCCAGCAGTCCGACAGGGAGTGATTACTATGGCTACACCTTC
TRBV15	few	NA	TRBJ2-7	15	CATSRGDGGGYEQYF	TGTGCCACCAGCAGAGGAGACGGGGGAGGTTACGAGCAGTACTTC
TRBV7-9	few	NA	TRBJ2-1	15	CASSSTGNRANEQFF	TGTGCCAGCAGCTCCACCGGGAATAGGGCGAATGAGCAGTTCTTC
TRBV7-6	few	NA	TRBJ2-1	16	CASSLEVGESYNEQFF	TGTGCCAGCAGCTTAGAGGTGGGGGAGTCCTACAATGAGCAGTTCTTC
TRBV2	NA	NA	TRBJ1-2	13	CASSDQMGYGYTF	TGTGCCAGCAGTGACCAGATGGGCTATGGCTACACCTTC
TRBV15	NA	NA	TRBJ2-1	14	CATSREGSYNEQFF	TGTGCCACCAGCCGCGAAGGGAGCTACAATGAGCAGTTCTTC
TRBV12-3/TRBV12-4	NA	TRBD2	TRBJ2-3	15	CASSFQRGATDTQYF	TGTGCCAGCAGTTTTCAGCGGGGGGCCACAGATACGCAGTATTTT
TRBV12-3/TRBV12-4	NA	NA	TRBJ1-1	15	CASSLQGWRNTEAFF	TGTGCCAGCAGTTTACAGGGGTGGAGGAACACTGAAGCTTTCTTT
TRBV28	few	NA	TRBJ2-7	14	CASRLYAGSEEQYF	TGTGCCAGCCGCTTGTACGCAGGGTCGGAAGAGCAGTACTTC
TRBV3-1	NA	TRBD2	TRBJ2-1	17	CASSQHRGLAVTNEQFF	TGTGCCAGCAGCCAACACCGGGGACTAGCGGTGACCAATGAGCAGTTCTTC
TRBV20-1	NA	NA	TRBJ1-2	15	CSARDPYPGYYGYTF	TGCAGTGCTAGAGATCCCTATCCAGGGTACTATGGCTACACCTTC
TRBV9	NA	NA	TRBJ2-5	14	CASSVKGQLETQYF	TGTGCCAGCAGCGTTAAGGGTCAATTGGAGACCCAGTACTTC
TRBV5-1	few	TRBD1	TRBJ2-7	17	CASSALNPGTGGYEQYF	TGCGCCAGCAGCGCACTCAACCCCGGGACAGGAGGCTACGAGCAGTACTTC
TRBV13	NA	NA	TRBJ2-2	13	CASSTYRTGELFF	TGTGCCAGCAGCACCTACAGAACCGGGGAGCTGTTTTTT
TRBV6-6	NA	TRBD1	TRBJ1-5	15	CASSYVTGVNQPQHF	TGTGCCAGCAGTTACGTAACAGGGGTAAATCAGCCCCAGCATTTT
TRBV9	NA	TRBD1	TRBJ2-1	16	CASSVSGTDPYNEQFF	TGTGCCAGCAGCGTATCCGGGACAGATCCCTACAATGAGCAGTTCTTC
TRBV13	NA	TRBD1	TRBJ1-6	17	CASSRWGGQGKNSPLHF	TGTGCCAGCAGCCGCTGGGGCGGACAGGGCAAGAATTCACCCCTCCACTTT
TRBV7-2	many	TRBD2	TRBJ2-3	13	CASSEIAGDTQYF	TGTGCCAGCAGTGAGATAGCGGGGGATACGCAGTATTTT
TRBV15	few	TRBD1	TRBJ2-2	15	CATSGGTGFTGELFF	TGTGCCACCAGCGGGGGGACAGGGTTTACCGGGGAGCTGTTTTTT
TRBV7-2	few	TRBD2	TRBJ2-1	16	CASSPVAGGIYNEQFF	TGTGCCAGCAGCCCAGTAGCGGGGGGGATCTACAATGAGCAGTTCTTC
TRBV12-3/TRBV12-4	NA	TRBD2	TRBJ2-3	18	CASSPGLAGGPSADTQYF	TGTGCCAGCAGCCCCGGACTAGCGGGGGGCCCCAGCGCAGATACGCAGTATTTT
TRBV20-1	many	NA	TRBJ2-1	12	CSALTLGNEQFF	TGCAGTGCCCTTACACTAGGGAATGAGCAGTTCTTC
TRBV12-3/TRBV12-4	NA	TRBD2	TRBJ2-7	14	CTSSPGLARNEQYF	TGTACCAGCTCCCCGGGACTAGCGAGGAACGAGCAGTACTTC
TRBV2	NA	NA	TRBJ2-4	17	CASSEAVLAVAKNIQYF	TGTGCCAGCAGTGAAGCGGTACTAGCTGTAGCCAAAAACATTCAGTACTTC
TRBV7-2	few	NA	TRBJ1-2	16	CASSFSGLLAIYGYTF	TGTGCCAGCAGCTTTTCTGGGCTCCTCGCAATTTATGGCTACACCTTC